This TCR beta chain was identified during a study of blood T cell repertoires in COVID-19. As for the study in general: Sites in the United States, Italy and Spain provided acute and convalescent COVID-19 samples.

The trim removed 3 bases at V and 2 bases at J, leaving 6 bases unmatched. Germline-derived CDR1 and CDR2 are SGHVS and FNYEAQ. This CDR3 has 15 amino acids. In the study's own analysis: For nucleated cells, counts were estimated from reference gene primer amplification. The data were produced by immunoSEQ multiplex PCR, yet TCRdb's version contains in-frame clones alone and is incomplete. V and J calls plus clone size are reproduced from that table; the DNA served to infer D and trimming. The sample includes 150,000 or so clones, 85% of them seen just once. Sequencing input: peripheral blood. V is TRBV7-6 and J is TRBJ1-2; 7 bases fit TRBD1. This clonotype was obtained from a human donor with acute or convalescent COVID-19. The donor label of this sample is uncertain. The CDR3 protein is CASSLVTGLNYGYTF. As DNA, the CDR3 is TGTGCCAGCAGCTTGGTGACAGGGCTGAACTATGGCTACACCTTC.